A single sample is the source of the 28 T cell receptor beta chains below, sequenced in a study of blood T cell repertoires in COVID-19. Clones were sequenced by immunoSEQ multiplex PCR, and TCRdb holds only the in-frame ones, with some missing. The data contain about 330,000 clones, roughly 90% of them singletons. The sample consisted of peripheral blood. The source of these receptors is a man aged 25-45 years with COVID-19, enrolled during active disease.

CDR3: CASRLPRAGTETQYF. The CDR3 DNA follows: TGTGCCAGCAGACTGCCGCGAGCGGGAACAGAGACCCAGTACTTC. The chain has TRBV6-5 and TRBJ2-5; 7 bases are shared with TRBD2. Looked up from germline, CDR1 is MNHEY and CDR2 is SVGAGI. The CDR3 extends over 15 amino acids. Trimming at V came to 6 bases and at J to 4 bases, leaving 11 bases not matched to a gene.

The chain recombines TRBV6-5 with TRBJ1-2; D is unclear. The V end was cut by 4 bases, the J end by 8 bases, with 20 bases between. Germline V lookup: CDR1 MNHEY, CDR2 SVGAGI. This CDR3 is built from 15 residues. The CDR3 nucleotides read TGTGCCAGCAGTTCCTTCCGGACGGGAACTGGGGGCTACACCTTC. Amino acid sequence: CASSSFRTGTGGYTF.

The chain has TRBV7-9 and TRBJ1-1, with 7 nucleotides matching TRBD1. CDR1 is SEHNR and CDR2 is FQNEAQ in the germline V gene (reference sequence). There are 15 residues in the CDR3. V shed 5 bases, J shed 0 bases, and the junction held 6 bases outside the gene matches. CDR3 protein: CASSRSGQMNTEAFF. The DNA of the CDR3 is TGTGCCAGCAGCCGGTCGGGACAGATGAACACTGAAGCTTTCTTT.

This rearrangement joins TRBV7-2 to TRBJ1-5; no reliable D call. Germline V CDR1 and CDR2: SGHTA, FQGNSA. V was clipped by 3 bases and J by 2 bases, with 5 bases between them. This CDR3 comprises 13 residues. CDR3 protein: CASSFPGNQPQHF. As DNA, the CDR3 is TGTGCCAGCAGCTTCCCGGGCAATCAGCCCCAGCATTTT.

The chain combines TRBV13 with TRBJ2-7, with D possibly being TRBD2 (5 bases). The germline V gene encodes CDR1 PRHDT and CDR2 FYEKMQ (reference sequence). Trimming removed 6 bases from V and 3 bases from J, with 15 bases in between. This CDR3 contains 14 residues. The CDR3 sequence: CASRSKGSLYEQYF. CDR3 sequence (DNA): TGTGCCAGCAGGTCGAAAGGGAGCCTCTACGAGCAGTACTTC.

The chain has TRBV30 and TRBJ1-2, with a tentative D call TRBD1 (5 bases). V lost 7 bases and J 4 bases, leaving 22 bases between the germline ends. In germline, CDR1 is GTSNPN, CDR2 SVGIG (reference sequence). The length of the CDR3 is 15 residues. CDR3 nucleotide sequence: TGTGCCTCCTCTTCTTGGGTTGGGACTCGCTATGGCTACACCTTC. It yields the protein CASSSWVGTRYGYTF.

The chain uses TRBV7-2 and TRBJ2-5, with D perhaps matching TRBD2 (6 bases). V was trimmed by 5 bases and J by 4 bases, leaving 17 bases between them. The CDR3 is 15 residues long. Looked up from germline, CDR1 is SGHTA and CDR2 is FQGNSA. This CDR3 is CASSPSNGSGETQYF. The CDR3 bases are TGTGCCAGCAGCCCGTCAAACGGGAGCGGAGAGACCCAGTACTTC. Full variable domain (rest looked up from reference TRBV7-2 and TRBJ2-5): GAGVSQSPSNKVTEKGKDVELRCDPISGHTALYWYRQSLGQGLEFLIYFQGNSAPDKSGLPSDRFSAERTGGSVSTLTIQRTQQEDSAVYLCASSPSNGSGETQYFGPGTRLLVL.

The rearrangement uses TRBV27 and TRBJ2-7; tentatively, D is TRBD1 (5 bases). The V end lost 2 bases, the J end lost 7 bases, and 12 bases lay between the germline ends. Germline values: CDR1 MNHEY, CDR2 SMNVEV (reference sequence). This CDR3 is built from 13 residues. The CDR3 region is CASSLGSGREQYF. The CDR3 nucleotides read TGTGCCAGCAGTTTAGGGTCAGGGCGGGAGCAGTACTTC.

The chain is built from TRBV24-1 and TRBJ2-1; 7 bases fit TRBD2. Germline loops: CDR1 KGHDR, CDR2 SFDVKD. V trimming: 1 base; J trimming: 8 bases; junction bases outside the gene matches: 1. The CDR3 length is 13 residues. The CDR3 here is CATSDFRGDEQFF. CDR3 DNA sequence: TGTGCCACCAGTGATTTTCGGGGGGATGAGCAGTTCTTC.

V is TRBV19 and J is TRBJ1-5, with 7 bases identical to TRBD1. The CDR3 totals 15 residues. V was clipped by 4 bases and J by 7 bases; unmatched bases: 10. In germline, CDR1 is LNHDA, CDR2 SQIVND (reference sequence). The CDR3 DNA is TGTGCCAGTAGTAATCACAGGGGTATTACACAGCCCCAGCATTTT. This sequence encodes CASSNHRGITQPQHF.

CDR3 DNA sequence: TGTGCCATCAGTCCGGGACTAGCGGGAGGGCCATACAATGAGCAGTTCTTC. This gives the protein CAISPGLAGGPYNEQFF. This chain links TRBV10-3 with TRBJ2-1, with 16 bases fitting TRBD2. The germline V gene encodes CDR1 ENHRY and CDR2 SYGVKD. Trimming took 5 bases from V and 4 from J; bases not matched to a gene: 5. The CDR3 sequence is 17 residues long.

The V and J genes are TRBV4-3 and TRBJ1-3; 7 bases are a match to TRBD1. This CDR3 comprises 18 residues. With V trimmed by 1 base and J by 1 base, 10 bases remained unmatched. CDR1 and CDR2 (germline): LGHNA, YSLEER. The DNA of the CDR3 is TGCGCCAGCAGCCAAGGGGTCAACAGGGGTAATTCTGGAAACACCATATATTTT. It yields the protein CASSQGVNRGNSGNTIYF.

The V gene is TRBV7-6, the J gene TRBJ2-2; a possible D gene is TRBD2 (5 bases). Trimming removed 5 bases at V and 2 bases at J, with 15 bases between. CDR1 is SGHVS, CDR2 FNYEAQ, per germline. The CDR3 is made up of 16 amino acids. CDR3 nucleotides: TGTGCCAGCAGCCTGATAGCGCCTACTAACACCGGGGAGCTGTTTTTT. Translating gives CASSLIAPTNTGELFF.

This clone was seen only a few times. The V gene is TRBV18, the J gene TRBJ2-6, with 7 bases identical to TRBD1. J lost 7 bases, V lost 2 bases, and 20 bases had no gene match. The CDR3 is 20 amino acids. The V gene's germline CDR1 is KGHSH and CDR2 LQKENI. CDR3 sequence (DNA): TGTGCCAGCTCACCATTTGAGTTAGGGGGCGCGGTAGGAATAGCCAACGTCCTGACTTTC. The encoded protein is CASSPFELGGAVGIANVLTF.

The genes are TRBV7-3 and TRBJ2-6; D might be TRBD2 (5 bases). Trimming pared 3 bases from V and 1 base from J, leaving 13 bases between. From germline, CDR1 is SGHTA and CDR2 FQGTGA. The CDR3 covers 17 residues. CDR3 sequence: CASSFGAPGSGANVLTF. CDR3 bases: TGTGCCAGCAGCTTCGGTGCCCCGGGGTCTGGGGCCAACGTCCTGACTTTC.

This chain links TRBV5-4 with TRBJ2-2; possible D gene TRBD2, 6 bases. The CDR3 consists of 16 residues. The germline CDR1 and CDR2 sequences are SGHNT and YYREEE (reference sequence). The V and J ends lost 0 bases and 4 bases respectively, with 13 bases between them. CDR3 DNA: TGTGCCAGCAGCTTGGCCCAAAGGGGAGGCACCGGGGAGCTGTTTTTT. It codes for CASSLAQRGGTGELFF.

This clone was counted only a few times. CDR3: CASSLAEGKGDYEQYF. The CDR3 DNA is TGTGCCAGCAGCTTAGCTGAGGGAAAGGGGGACTACGAGCAGTACTTC. The chain carries TRBV7-9 and TRBJ2-7, with TRBD1 as a possible D gene (6 bases). From germline, CDR1 is SEHNR and CDR2 FQNEAQ (reference sequence). Trimming stripped 0 bases from V and 3 bases from J, with 15 bases between. This CDR3 region has 16 residues.

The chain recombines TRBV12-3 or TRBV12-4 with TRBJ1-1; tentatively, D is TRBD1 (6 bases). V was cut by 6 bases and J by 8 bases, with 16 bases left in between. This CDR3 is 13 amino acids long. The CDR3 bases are TGTGCCAGCAGCCTCTGGACAGACAAAGAAGCTTTCTTT. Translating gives CASSLWTDKEAFF.

The CDR3 region has the DNA TGTGCCAGCAGTTCCCCCCGGGACAGGGATGGCACTGAAGCTTTCTTT. It codes for CASSSPRDRDGTEAFF. The chain has TRBV28 and TRBJ1-1; TRBD1 matches 9 bases. CDR1 is MDHEN and CDR2 is SYDVKM in the germline V gene. There are 16 residues in the CDR3. The V and J ends lost 4 bases and 4 bases, in that order; junction bases with no gene match: 10.

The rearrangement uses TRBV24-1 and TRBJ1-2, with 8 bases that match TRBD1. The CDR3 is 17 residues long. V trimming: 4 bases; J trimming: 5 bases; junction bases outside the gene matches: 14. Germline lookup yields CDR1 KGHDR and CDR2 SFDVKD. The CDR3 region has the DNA TGTGCCACCAGTGACCCCGGGACAGGATTCTCTCGGTATGGCTACACCTTC. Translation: CATSDPGTGFSRYGYTF.

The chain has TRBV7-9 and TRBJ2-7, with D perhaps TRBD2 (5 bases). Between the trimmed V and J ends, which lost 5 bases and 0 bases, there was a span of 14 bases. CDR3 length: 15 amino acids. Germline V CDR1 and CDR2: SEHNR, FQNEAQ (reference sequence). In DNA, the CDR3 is TGTGCCAGCAGCCCCATGGGAGTAAGCTCCTACGAGCAGTACTTC. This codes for CASSPMGVSSYEQYF.

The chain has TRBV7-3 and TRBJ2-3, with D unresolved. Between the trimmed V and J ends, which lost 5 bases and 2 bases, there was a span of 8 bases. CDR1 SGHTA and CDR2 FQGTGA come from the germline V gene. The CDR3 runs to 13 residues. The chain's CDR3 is CASSNLITDTQYF. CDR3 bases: TGTGCCAGCAGCAACTTGATCACAGATACGCAGTATTTT.

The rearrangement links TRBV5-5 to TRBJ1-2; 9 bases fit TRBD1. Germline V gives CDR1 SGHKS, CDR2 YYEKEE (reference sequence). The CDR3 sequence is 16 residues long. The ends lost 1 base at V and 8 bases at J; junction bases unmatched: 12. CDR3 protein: CASSLLAPGTGQGYTF. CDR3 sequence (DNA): TGTGCCAGCAGCTTGTTGGCGCCGGGGACAGGGCAGGGCTACACCTTC.

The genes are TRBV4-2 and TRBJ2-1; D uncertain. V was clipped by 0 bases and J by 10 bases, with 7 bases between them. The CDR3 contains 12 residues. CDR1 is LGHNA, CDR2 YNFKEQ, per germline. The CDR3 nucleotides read TGTGCCAGCAGCCAAGATACTTGGGAGCAGTTCTTC. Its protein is CASSQDTWEQFF.

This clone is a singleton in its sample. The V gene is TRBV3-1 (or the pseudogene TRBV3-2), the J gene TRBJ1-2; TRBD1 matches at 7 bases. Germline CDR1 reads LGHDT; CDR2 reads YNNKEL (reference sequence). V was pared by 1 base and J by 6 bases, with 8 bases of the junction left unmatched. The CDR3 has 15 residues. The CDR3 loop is CASSQGDRGRNGYTF. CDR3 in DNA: TGTGCCAGCAGCCAAGGAGATAGGGGGCGTAATGGCTACACCTTC.

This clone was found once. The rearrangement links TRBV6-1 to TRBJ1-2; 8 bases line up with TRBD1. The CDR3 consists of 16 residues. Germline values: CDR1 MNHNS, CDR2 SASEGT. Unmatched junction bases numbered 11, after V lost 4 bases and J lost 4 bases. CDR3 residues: CASSGLGQDLPYGYTF. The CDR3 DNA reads TGTGCCAGCAGTGGTTTGGGACAGGATTTACCCTATGGCTACACCTTC.

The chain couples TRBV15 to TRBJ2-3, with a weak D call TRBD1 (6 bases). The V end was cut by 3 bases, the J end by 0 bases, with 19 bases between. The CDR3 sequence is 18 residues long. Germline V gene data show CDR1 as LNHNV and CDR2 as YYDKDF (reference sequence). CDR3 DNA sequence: TGTGCCACCAGCAGCGACCCTTCCACAGGGTCTAGCACAGATACGCAGTATTTT. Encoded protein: CATSSDPSTGSSTDTQYF.

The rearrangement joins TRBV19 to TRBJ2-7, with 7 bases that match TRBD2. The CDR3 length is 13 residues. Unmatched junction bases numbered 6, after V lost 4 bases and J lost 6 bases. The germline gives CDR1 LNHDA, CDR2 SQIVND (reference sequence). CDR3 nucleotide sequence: TGTGCCAGTAGTACGTGGGGGGGGTCCGAGCAGTACTTC. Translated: CASSTWGGSEQYF.